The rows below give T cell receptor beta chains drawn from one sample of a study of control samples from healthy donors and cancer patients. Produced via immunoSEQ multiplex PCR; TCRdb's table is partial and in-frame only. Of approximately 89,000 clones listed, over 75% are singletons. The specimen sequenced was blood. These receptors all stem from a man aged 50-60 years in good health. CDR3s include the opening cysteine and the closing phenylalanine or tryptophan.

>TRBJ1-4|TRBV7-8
CASSLTQGEKLFF
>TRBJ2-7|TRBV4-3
CASSQDWSGSREQYF
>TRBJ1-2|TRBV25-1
CASSEYASSNYGYTF
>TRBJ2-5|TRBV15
CATSRDNGGQETQYF
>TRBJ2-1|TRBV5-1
CASSLVSGTANEQFF
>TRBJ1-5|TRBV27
CASSLAAYQPQHF
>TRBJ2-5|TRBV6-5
CASSPIRETQYF
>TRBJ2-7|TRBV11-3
CASSLDRDRAYEQYF
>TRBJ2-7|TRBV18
CASSGARDYEQYF
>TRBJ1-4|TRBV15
CATSDTGMIFTNEKLFF
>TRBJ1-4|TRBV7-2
CASSLRQTGGGGEKLFF
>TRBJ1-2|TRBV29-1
CSGGQGDYGYTF
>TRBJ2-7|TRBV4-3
CASSQDYRLAGVHEQYF
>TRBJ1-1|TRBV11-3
CASSLNGGRAFF
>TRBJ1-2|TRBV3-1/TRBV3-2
CASSPTDGQGSNYGYTF
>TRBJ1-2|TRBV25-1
CATLGEVPYGYTF
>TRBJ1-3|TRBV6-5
CARGFYSGNTIYF
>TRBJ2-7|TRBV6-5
CASSYSPTLYEQYF
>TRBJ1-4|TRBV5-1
CASSSTTGNEKLFF
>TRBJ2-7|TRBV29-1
CSALGQGSSYEQYF
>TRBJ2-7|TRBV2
CASSETRDIGEQYF
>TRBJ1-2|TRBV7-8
CASSLDRGRAYYGYTF
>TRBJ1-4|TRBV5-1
CASHVGQSNEKLFF
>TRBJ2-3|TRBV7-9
CASSLGSGTSTDTQYF
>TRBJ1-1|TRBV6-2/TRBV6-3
CASSKVTGGALEAFF
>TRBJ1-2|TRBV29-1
CSVLPRDPGGYGYTF
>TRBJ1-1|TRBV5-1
CASSSQLGDGGTEAFF
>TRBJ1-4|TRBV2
CASRPGQGIGQEKLFF
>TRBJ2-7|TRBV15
CATSRDRGSYEQYF
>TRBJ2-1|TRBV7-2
CASRKPGGPYNEQFF
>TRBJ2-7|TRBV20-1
CSASEIAGGQYEQYF
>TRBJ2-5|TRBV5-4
CASSPRTGGPGETQYF
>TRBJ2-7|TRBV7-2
CASSYSGRAYEQYF
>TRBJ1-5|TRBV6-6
CASSYSNILGGQPQHF
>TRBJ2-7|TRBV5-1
CASSAGQSFYEQYF
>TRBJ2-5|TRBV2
CASSPTGSEETQYF
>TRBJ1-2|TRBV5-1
CASSLSDPNYGYTF
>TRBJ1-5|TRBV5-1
CASSLDGQGNQPQHF
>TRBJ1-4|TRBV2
CASRAGRSGEKLFF
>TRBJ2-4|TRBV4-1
CASSHLTGRIVAKNIQYF
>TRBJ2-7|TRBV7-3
CASSLYPSLNEQYF
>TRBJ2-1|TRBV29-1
CSSNEWTSGGEQFF
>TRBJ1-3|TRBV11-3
CASRGTGNTIYF
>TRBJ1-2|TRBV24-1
CATSDFWQGEYTF
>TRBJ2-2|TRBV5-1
CASSSAPIGTGELFF
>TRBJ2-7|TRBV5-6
CASSLAGTASSYEQYF
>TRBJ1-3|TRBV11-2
CASSRRHSGNTIYF
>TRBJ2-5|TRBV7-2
CASSSARLAGGHETQYF
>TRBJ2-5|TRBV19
CASSIQSMNQETQYF
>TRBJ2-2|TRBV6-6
CASRWESQNTGELFF
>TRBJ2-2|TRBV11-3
CASSPATGGTGELFF
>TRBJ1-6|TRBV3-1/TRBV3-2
CASSQDGTGWHSPLHF
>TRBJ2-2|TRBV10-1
CASSAWTANTGELFF
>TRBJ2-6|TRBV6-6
CASSYSSGWGANVLTF
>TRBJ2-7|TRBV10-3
CAISESTSRSYEQYF
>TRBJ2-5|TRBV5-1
CASSSGTSGGMETQYF
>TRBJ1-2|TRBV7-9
CASSLLSGTAYGYTF
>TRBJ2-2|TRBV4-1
CASSQGASNTGELFF